This T cell receptor (beta chain) was found in a study of blood T cells in healthy people across ages. Study summary: Through template switching, about one barcoded beta molecule was captured per two T cells, as measured in model experiments.

Healthy Caucasian individuals from Russia aged roughly 6 to 95 were enrolled as donors. The authors ran a second PCR of 7 to 11 cycles using a sample-barcoded 5' primer and a J-beta primer mix. From the 5' RACE reads, TCRdb called clonotypes with MiXCR, one entry per CDR3 protein. The table shows about 1.6 million distinct CDR3 sequences, with roughly 32% occurring only once. The germline V and J ends were trimmed by 3 bases and 3 bases, with 12 bases remaining between them. Germline V CDR1 and CDR2: SQVTM, ANQGSEA. The CDR3 totals 14 residues. This clonotype has at least ten counts. The specimen sequenced was blood. The chain joins TRBV29-1 to TRBJ2-4; D is undetermined. The clonotype originates from a woman aged 30 to 39 in good health. CDR3 amino acids: CSVEVGLVKNIQYF. CDR3 bases: TGCAGCGTTGAGGTTGGGCTGGTCAAAAACATTCAGTACTTC.